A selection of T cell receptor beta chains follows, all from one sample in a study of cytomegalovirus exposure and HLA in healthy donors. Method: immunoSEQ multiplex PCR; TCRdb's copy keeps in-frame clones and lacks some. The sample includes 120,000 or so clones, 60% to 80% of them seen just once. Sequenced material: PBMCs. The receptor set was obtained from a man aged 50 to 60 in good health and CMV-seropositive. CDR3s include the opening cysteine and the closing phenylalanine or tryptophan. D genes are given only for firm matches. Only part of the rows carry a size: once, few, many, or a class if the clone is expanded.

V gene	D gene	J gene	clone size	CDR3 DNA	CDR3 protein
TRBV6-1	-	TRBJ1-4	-	TGTGCCAGCAGTTTTTCCGGACAAATTAATGAAAAACTGTTTTTT	CASSFSGQINEKLFF
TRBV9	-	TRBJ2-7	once	TGTGCCAGCAGCGTCAGTGACAGATACGAGCAGTACTTC	CASSVSDRYEQYF
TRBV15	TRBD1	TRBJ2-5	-	TGTGCCACCAGCAGACGAAGGACAGGATCTCTCCAAGAGACCCAGTACTTC	CATSRRRTGSLQETQYF
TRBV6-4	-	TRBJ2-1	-	TGTGCCAGCAGTGACATGCAGGGAGGCAATGAGCAGTTCTTC	CASSDMQGGNEQFF
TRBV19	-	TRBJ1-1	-	TGTGCCAGTAGTAAACATCCGGCAGGGGTTGGAACTGAAGCTTTCTTT	CASSKHPAGVGTEAFF
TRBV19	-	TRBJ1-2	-	TGTGCCAGTAACGACCGCAAGGGGAAGTATGGCTACACCTTC	CASNDRKGKYGYTF
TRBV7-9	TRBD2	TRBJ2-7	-	TGTGCCAGCAGCCTCGGGACTAGCCGCTACGAGCAGTACTTC	CASSLGTSRYEQYF
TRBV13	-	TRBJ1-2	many	TGTGCCAGCAGCTTCAGGGGAGTCGGGGGCTACACCTTC	CASSFRGVGGYTF
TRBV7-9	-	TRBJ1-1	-	TGTGCCAGCAGCGCGAGAGGCACTGAAGCTTTCTTT	CASSARGTEAFF
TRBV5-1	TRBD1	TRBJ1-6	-	TGCGCCAGCAGCCCGACAGGGCTTAATTCACCCCTCCACTTT	CASSPTGLNSPLHF
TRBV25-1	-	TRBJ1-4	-	TGTGCCAGCAGTGATCCGAGGAGACTCGATGAAAAACTGTTTTTT	CASSDPRRLDEKLFF
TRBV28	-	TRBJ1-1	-	TGTGCCAGCAGTTTGGGCGGGACGGCTGAAGCTTTCTTT	CASSLGGTAEAFF
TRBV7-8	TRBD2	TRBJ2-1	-	TGTGCCAGCAGCGCCGGGCGGGAGTCGTACAATGAGCAGTTCTTC	CASSAGRESYNEQFF
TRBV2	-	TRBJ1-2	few	TGTGCCAGCACAGCTACAGGGAACTATGGCTACACCTTC	CASTATGNYGYTF
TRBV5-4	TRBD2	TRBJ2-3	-	TGTGCCAGCAGCTTTTCTGGGGGGGTCACAGATACGCAGTATTTT	CASSFSGGVTDTQYF
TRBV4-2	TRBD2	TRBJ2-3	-	TGTGCCAGCAGCCCCATAGAGCGGGGGGGCACTTCATTAGATACGCAGTATTTT	CASSPIERGGTSLDTQYF
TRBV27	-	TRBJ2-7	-	TGTGCCAGCAGTTTTGCCGGGGTACAGTCCTACGAGCAGTACTTC	CASSFAGVQSYEQYF
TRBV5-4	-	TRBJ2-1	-	TGTGCCAGCAGCTTGGAGCGGAACTCCTACAATGAGCAGTTCTTC	CASSLERNSYNEQFF
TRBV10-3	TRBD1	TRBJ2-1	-	TGTGCCATCAGTGAGTCGGAGACAGGGGTCTACAATGAGCAGTTCTTC	CAISESETGVYNEQFF
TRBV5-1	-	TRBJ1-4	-	TGCGCCAGCAGCCTAATGGGGGGTGAAAAACTGTTTTTT	CASSLMGGEKLFF
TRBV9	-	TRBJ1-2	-	TGTGCCAGCAGCGGCTCCTGGGCTCTGGGTTATGGCTACACCTTC	CASSGSWALGYGYTF
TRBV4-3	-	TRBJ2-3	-	TGCGCCAGCAGCCAAGCGGGAGTTGGTACAGATACGCAGTATTTT	CASSQAGVGTDTQYF
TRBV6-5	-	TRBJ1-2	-	TGTGCCAGCAGTGAACTCAGGGGAAGTTATGGCTACACCTTC	CASSELRGSYGYTF
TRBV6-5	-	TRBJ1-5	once	TGTGCCAGCAAATTGAGGGACAATCAGCCCCAGCATTTT	CASKLRDNQPQHF
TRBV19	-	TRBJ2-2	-	TGTGCCAGTAGTATTCCTGGGCGGGAGCTGTTTTTT	CASSIPGRELFF
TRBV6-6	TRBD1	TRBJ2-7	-	TGTGCCAGCAGGAGGGACAGAGGAAGCGCCTACGAGCAGTACTTC	CASRRDRGSAYEQYF
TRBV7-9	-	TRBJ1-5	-	TGTGCCAGCAGCCCCGCAGACAGGTCTGGGCATCAGCCCCAGCATTTT	CASSPADRSGHQPQHF
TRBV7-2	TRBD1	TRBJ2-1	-	TGTGCCAGCAGCGAGGACAGGCTTCTGCAGTTCTTC	CASSEDRLLQFF
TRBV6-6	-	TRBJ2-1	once	TGTGCCAGCAGTCAAGAGGAGGGCTCCTACAATGAGCAGTTCTTC	CASSQEEGSYNEQFF
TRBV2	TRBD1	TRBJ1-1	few	TGTGCCAGCAGCGCAGAGACAGGGCTGACTGAAGCTTTCTTT	CASSAETGLTEAFF
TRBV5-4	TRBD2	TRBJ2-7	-	TGTGCCAGCAGCCGGGGGGGGGAAGGTGTCCCTCGGGAGCAGTACTTC	CASSRGGEGVPREQYF
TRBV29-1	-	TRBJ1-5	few	TGCAGCGCAGTTTTGCGTGCGGGGACTTCCAATCAGCCCCAGCATTTT	CSAVLRAGTSNQPQHF
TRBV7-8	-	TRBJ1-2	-	TGTGCCAGCAGCACGGGACAAAGTCCCGCCTATGGCTACACCTTC	CASSTGQSPAYGYTF
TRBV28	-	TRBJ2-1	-	TGTGCCAGCAGATCCCCGGGAGCCGGGGAAAATGAGCAGTTCTTC	CASRSPGAGENEQFF
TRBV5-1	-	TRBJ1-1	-	TGCGCCAGCAGCTGGACTCGCAGGGGTGCTGAAGCTTTCTTT	CASSWTRRGAEAFF
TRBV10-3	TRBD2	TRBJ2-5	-	TGTGCCATCAGTGAATTCGGAGTAGCGGGGGCCATCCAAGAGACCCAGTACTTC	CAISEFGVAGAIQETQYF
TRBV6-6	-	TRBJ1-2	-	TGTGCCAGCAGTTCAGAGGGTGGCTACACCTTC	CASSSEGGYTF
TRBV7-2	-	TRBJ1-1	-	TGTGCCAGCAGCCCTGGGCCACAGTCAGGGAACACTGAAGCTTTCTTT	CASSPGPQSGNTEAFF
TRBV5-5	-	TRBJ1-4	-	TGTGCCAGCAGCGCCCAGGGGTCGAGGGGTGAAAAACTGTTTTTT	CASSAQGSRGEKLFF
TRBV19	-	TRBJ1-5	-	TGTGCCAGTAGTAACGTAGGCAATCAGCCCCAGCATTTT	CASSNVGNQPQHF
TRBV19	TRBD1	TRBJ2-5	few	TGTGCCAGTAGTGCCCCGGGACAGATCTTGCAAGAGACCCAGTACTTC	CASSAPGQILQETQYF
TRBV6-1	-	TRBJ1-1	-	TGTGCCAGCAGTGCCTTCCTTAACACTGAAGCTTTCTTT	CASSAFLNTEAFF
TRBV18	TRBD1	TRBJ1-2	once	TGTGCCAGCGTAGAGAGAACGGGACAGGGGACTAACTATGGCTACACCTTC	CASVERTGQGTNYGYTF
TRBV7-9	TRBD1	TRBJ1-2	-	TGTGCCAGCAGCTTTGCCGGGACAGGGGCAGGTGGCTACACCTTC	CASSFAGTGAGGYTF
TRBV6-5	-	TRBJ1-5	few	TGTGCCAGCAGTTACCGACAGAGCAATCAGCCCCAGCATTTT	CASSYRQSNQPQHF
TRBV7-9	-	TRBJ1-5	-	TGTGCCAGCAGCTTAGGGGGTACCTCGGGGCAGCCCCAGCATTTT	CASSLGGTSGQPQHF
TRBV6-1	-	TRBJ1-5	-	TGTGCCAGCAGTACAGAGACAGGCTATCAGCCCCAGCATTTT	CASSTETGYQPQHF
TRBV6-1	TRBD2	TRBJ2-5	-	TGTGCCAGCAGACTAGCGGGAGGCCGCCAAGAGACCCAGTACTTC	CASRLAGGRQETQYF
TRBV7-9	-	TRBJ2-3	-	TGTGCCAGCAGCCAGGGGCCGGGACGGTCAGATACGCAGTATTTT	CASSQGPGRSDTQYF
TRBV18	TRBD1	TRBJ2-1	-	TGTGCCAGCTCACCCACACAGGGGTCCAATGAGCAGTTCTTC	CASSPTQGSNEQFF
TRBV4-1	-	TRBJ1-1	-	TGCGCCAGCAGCCAACCATCCGGGACTGTGAACACTGAAGCTTTCTTT	CASSQPSGTVNTEAFF
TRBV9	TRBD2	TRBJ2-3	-	TGTGCCAGCGCCCACCGGGGGGGACTAGCGGCGTCTAGCACAGATACGCAGTATTTT	CASAHRGGLAASSTDTQYF
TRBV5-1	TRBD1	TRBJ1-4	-	TGCGCCAGCAGCTTGGAAGGACAGGGCCCCGGGGGAGAAAAACTGTTTTTT	CASSLEGQGPGGEKLFF
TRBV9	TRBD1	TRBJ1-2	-	TGTGCCAGCAGCGTGGTCGGGACAGGCTATGGCTACACCTTC	CASSVVGTGYGYTF
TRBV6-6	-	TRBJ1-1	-	TGTGCCAGCAGCGGGAGGAGGGGGTTGAACACTGAAGCTTTCTTT	CASSGRRGLNTEAFF
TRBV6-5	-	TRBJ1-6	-	TGTGCCAGCAGTTACGGGCAGGGGTCCTCACCCCTCCACTTT	CASSYGQGSSPLHF